Included here is one T cell receptor (beta chain) sequence, with context. The antigen it recognizes is unknown. This may be a read error, as it is one base from a much larger clone. Sequences MNHNS (CDR1) and SASEGT (CDR2) are obtained from the germline V gene. The CDR3, cysteine through phenylalanine, is 13 amino acids long. CDR3 DNA only is kept here, 39 bases in frame from base 1. All donors were healthy Caucasians. The twin cohort comprised three pairs of female monozygotic twins, all aged about 18 to 30 years. Positive isolation kits from Invitrogen were used to isolate the CD4+ and CD8+ T cell populations. This entry is derived from a study of identical twins (dated by TCRdb to 2016 to 2017). Background for the entire study: To test whether fetal clonotypes persist, the study used deep sequencing on TCR alpha and beta repertoires from monozygotic twins, unrelated adults of various ages, and cord blood. To rule out contamination, replicate twin experiments were performed at different times with different library preparation protocols. Broad study findings and their caveats: In beta out-of-frame sequences, excess twin sharing was weaker, because having fewer shared sequences lowered the signal-to-noise ratio. Fewer insertions were carried by abundant cord blood beta clonotypes; a weaker similar trend was observed in young adult naive repertoires, while no such trend was observed in memory repertoires. Because the same donors could not be followed over many years, the conclusions depended on cross-sectional statistical analysis. Invariant T cells such as MAIT and iNKT could partly confound zero-insertion analyses, though diverse VJ usage argued against this for most clonotypes. In monozygotic twins, recombination models systematically underestimated out-of-frame TCR alpha sharing, but the models matched the sharing seen between unrelated individuals. Out-of-frame TCR alpha sequences shared between twins showed an excess of low generation-probability sequences compared with coincidental sharing between unrelated individuals.

Receptor libraries were prepared by 5' RACE. The run used an Illumina HiSeq 2000. A universal primer binding site was added through template switching, and the final cDNA carried a unique molecular identifier so that TCR cDNA molecules could be counted accurately. Specific primers in the conserved constant-segment region were used to synthesize first-strand cDNA for the TCR alpha and beta chains. To control for contamination, every cDNA library carried two barcodes: a SMART-Mk sample barcode plus Illumina barcodes. Two successive PCR steps introduced TruSeq adapter sequences along with Illumina sample barcodes. The TCR alpha and beta cDNA libraries were sequenced on the Illumina HiSeq platform using custom primers. As for how the authors treated the data: Unique molecular identifiers were extracted from raw reads with MiGEC, and CDR3 positions were determined with MiXCR. For each individual, recombination models were inferred using an EM algorithm with the repgenHMM and IGoR tools. The analysis of shared clonotypes was done with the tcR package in R, with sharing normalized by the product of cloneset sizes. To study raw recombination free of thymic and clonal selection effects, out-of-frame nonproductive sequences were analyzed. In TCRdb, the public reads were trimmed at Q25 with fastp and aligned with MiXCR, with productive beta chains retained. Merged by CDR3 protein, the rows form single entries marked with the most common genes and DNA. These V and J calls derive from TCRdb rather than the authors' analysis. The sample table shows 450,000 or so distinct CDR3 sequences, and 14% are seen once. The ten largest clones capture 0.95% to 1% of the sample.

The same sample was also used in a study of yellow fever vaccine responses in identical twins. Taken from the second paper: The T cell response to vaccination in identical twins was reported by the authors to appear partly convergent and partly personalized. In identical twins, the study followed T cell clones that responded to the vaccine with precision.

The TCR comes from a woman under 30 in good health. The V gene is TRBV6-1 and the J gene is TRBJ2-1; the D gene is unclear. The sample consisted of CD4+ T cells sorted from blood. The CDR3 protein sequence reads: CASRKSSYNEQLF. Here is the DNA: TGTGCCAGCAGGAAAAGCTCCTACAATGAGCAGCTCTTC.